Shown below are 3 T cell receptor beta chains from a single sample sequenced in a study of OX40 agonist ivuxolimab in advanced cancers. Sequencing was performed with immunoSEQ multiplex PCR; in TCRdb, only in-frame clones are kept and a portion is missing. Of about 50,000 clones detected, roughly 80% appear once; the ten largest clones hold 0.95% to 1.5%. The sequencing here drew on CD4+ or CD8+ T cells sorted from blood, taken in a trial of the OX40 agonist ivuxolimab. The receptors stem from an adult with an advanced solid tumor such as melanoma, head and neck, liver or kidney cancer.

This chain uses TRBV9 with TRBJ2-5, with 12 nucleotides matching TRBD2. CDR3 length: 16 residues. The V gene end was trimmed by 4 bases and the J gene end by 5 bases; junction bases not matched to a gene: 9. Looked up from germline, CDR1 is SGDLS and CDR2 is YYNGEE. CDR3 sequence reads: CASSLLAGGISETQYF. The CDR3 DNA reads as TGTGCCAGCAGCCTACTAGCGGGAGGCATTTCGGAGACCCAGTACTTC.

The genes are TRBV18 and TRBJ2-7, with 12 bases matching TRBD2. This CDR3 has 15 amino acids. V lost 3 bases, J lost 3 bases, and 3 bases stayed unmatched. Germline V gene data show CDR1 as KGHSH and CDR2 as LQKENI. The CDR3 spells CASSPRLAGVYEQYF. In DNA form, the CDR3 reads TGTGCCAGCTCACCTAGACTAGCGGGAGTCTACGAGCAGTACTTC.

This clone was observed once. The chain couples TRBV4-1 to TRBJ2-2; 13 bases line up with TRBD2. Trimming cost V 4 bases and J 4 bases; bases outside gene matches: 9. CDR3 length: 18 residues. Germline V gene lookup returns CDR1 MGHRA and CDR2 YSYEKL. CDR3 residues: CASSRGLAGALGTGELFF. In DNA, the CDR3 is TGCGCCAGCAGCCGCGGACTAGCGGGGGCCCTGGGCACCGGGGAGCTGTTTTTT.